Listed below are T cell receptor beta chains from one sample, sequenced in a study of blood T cell repertoires in COVID-19. The assay was immunoSEQ multiplex PCR, and TCRdb's table has in-frame clones only and misses some. The sample lists fewer than 250,000 clones; over 90% were seen once. The sample consisted of peripheral blood. Receptors were obtained from a man aged 30 to 39 with COVID-19, enrolled during active disease. CDR3s include the opening cysteine and the closing phenylalanine or tryptophan. D genes are given only for firm matches. Rows give clone size only sometimes, using once, few, many, or a class for an expanded clone.

-	TRBV11-2	TRBD1	TRBJ2-7	CASSSPTTGGIYEQYF	TGTGCCAGCAGCTCCCCAACGACAGGGGGTATATACGAGCAGTACTTC
once	TRBV29-1	TRBD1	TRBJ1-4	CSVGGTGTEKLFF	TGCAGCGTTGGGGGGACAGGGACTGAAAAACTGTTTTTT
-	TRBV19	TRBD2	TRBJ2-3	CASSVTLAGVKDTQYF	TGTGCCAGTAGTGTAACACTAGCGGGGGTCAAAGATACGCAGTATTTT
once	TRBV29-1	TRBD1	TRBJ1-2	CSVEETGGFNYGYTF	TGCAGCGTTGAAGAGACAGGGGGCTTTAACTATGGCTACACCTTC
once	TRBV7-9	-	TRBJ1-3	CASSRDRFFSSGNTIYF	TGTGCCAGCAGCAGGGACCGCTTTTTCAGCTCTGGAAACACCATATATTTT
once	TRBV6-6	TRBD1	TRBJ1-3	CASNTQGLYSGNTIYF	TGTGCCAGCAATACACAGGGGCTTTACTCTGGAAACACCATATATTTT
-	TRBV5-1	TRBD1	TRBJ1-2	CASSLSNFGQVGGYTF	TGCGCCAGCAGCTTGTCGAATTTTGGACAGGTGGGCGGCTACACCTTC
-	TRBV6-5	-	TRBJ1-1	CASRIFGRNTEAFF	TGTGCCAGCAGAATTTTCGGGAGGAATACTGAAGCTTTCTTT
-	TRBV28	-	TRBJ1-5	CASSLPTGNQPQHF	TGTGCCAGCAGTTTACCGACAGGCAATCAGCCCCAGCATTTT
-	TRBV18	-	TRBJ1-1	CASFRSGGNTEAFF	TGTGCCAGCTTTAGGTCGGGGGGGAACACTGAAGCTTTCTTT
-	TRBV19	-	TRBJ2-7	CASSIAGSVIYEQYF	TGTGCCAGTAGTATAGCGGGGTCCGTGATCTACGAGCAGTACTTC
-	TRBV27	TRBD1	TRBJ1-5	CASSLEGAGRQPQHF	TGTGCCAGCAGTTTGGAGGGGGCAGGTCGTCAGCCCCAGCATTTT
-	TRBV5-1	-	TRBJ1-1	CASSGGSDNTEAFF	TGCGCCAGCAGCGGAGGCAGTGATAACACTGAAGCTTTCTTT
-	TRBV19	TRBD1	TRBJ1-6	CASRGQGGNSPLHF	TGTGCCAGTAGGGGACAGGGGGGTAATTCACCCCTCCACTTT
-	TRBV5-5	TRBD2	TRBJ2-5	CASSSLAGGDETQYF	TGTGCCAGCAGCTCACTAGCGGGGGGGGACGAGACCCAGTACTTC
-	TRBV10-3	TRBD1	TRBJ1-3	CAIRTGGPGNTIYF	TGTGCCATCAGGACAGGGGGCCCAGGAAACACCATATATTTT
-	TRBV12-3/TRBV12-4	-	TRBJ1-1	CASSFQGTEAFF	TGTGCCAGCAGTTTTCAGGGCACTGAAGCTTTCTTT